Detailed here is one T cell receptor (beta chain). The sample is drawn from a study of glioma-infiltrating T cells after dendritic cell vaccination. Between the trimmed V and J ends, which lost 1 base and 1 base, there was a span of 16 bases. The CDR3 has 17 amino acids. Germline V CDR1 and CDR2: SGHDT, YYEEEE. The PCR used 60 V beta and 13 J beta primers. The data were produced by immunoSEQ multiplex PCR, yet TCRdb's version contains in-frame clones alone and is incomplete. The table shows 71,000 or so clones, with around 81% occurring only once. All glioblastoma patients lacked an isocitrate dehydrogenase mutation. Before vaccination, two weeks after the third vaccination, and at progression, PBMC were collected.

This specimen consisted of blood, obtained before dendritic cell vaccination. This TCR was sampled from a human donor with glioblastoma. The rearrangement uses TRBV5-6 and TRBJ2-3; weak D call: TRBD1 (6 bases). In DNA, the CDR3 is TGTGCCAGCAGCTTGAGGGACGACCCAGGGGGCACAGATACGCAGTATTTT. Residues: CASSLRDDPGGTDTQYF.